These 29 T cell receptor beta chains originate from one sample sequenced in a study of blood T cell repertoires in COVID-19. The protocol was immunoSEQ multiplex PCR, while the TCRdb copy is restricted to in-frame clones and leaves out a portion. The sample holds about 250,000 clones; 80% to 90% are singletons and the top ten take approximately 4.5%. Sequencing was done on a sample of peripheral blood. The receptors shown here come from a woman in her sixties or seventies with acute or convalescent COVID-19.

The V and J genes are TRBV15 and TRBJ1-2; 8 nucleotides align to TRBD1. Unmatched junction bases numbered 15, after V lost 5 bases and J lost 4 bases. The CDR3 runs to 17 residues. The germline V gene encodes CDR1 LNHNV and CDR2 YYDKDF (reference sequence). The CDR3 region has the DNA TGTGCCACCAGCCCGAGAAGGGGACAGGCTGGGACCTATGGCTACACCTTC. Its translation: CATSPRRGQAGTYGYTF. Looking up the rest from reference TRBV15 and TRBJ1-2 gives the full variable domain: DAMVIQNPRYQVTQFGKPVTLSCSQTLNHNVMYWYQQKSSQAPKLLFHYYDKDFNNEADTPDNFQSRRPNTSFCFLDIRSPGLGDTAMYLCATSPRRGQAGTYGYTFGSGTRLTVV.

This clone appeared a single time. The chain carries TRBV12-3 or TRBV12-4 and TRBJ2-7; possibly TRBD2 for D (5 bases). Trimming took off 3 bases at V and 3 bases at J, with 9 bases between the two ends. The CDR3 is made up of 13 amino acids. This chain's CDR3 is CASSFGSLYEQYF. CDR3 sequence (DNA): TGTGCCAGCAGTTTTGGGAGTCTCTACGAGCAGTACTTC.

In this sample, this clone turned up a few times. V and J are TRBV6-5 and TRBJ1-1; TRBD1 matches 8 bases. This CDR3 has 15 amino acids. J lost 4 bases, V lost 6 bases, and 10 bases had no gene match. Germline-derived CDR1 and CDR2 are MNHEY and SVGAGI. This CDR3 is CASRNRGTRSTEAFF. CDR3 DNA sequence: TGTGCCAGCAGGAACAGGGGGACGAGGAGCACTGAAGCTTTCTTT.

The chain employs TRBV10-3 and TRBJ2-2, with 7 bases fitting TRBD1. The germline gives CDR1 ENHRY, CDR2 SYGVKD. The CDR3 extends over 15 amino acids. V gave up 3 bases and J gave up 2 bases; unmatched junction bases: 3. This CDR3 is CAISDGTANTGELFF. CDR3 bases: TGTGCCATCAGTGATGGGACAGCCAACACCGGGGAGCTGTTTTTT.

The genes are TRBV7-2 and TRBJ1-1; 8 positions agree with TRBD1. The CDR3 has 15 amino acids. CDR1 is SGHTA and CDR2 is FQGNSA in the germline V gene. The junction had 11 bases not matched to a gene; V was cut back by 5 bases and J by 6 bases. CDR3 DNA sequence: TGTGCCAGCAGCGCCGGACAGGGAGGAATTGCTGAAGCTTTCTTT. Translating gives CASSAGQGGIAEAFF.

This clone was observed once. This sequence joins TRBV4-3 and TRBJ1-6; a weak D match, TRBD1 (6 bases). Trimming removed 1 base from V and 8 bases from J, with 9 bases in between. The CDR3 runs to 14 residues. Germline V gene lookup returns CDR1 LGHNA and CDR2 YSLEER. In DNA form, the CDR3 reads TGCGCCAGCAGCCAAGGGACAGTGGATTCACCCCTCCACTTT. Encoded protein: CASSQGTVDSPLHF.

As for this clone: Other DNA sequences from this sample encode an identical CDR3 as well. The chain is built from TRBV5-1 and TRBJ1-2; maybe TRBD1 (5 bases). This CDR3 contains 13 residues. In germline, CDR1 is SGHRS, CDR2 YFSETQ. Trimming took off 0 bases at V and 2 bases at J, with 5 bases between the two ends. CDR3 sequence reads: CASSLAGNYGYTF. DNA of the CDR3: TGCGCCAGCAGCTTGGCAGGGAACTATGGCTACACCTTC. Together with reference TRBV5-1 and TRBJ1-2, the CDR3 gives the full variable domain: KAGVTQTPRYLIKTRGQQVTLSCSPISGHRSVSWYQQTPGQGLQFLFEYFSETQRNKGNFPGRFSGRQFSNSRSEMNVSTLELGDSALYLCASSLAGNYGYTFGSGTRLTVV.

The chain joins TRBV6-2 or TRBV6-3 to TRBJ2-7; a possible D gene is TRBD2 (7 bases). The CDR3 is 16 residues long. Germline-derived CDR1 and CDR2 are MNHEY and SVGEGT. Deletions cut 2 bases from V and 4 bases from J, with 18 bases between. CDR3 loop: CASSYGGGRGLYEQYF. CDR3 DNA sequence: TGTGCCAGCAGTTACGGGGGGGGGCGCGGATTATACGAGCAGTACTTC.

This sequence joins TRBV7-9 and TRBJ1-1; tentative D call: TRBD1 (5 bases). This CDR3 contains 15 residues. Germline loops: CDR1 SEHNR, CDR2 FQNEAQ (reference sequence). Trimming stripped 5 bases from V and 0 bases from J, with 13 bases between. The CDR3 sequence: CASSRGTILNTEAFF. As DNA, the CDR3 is TGTGCCAGCAGCCGGGGGACGATTTTGAACACTGAAGCTTTCTTT.

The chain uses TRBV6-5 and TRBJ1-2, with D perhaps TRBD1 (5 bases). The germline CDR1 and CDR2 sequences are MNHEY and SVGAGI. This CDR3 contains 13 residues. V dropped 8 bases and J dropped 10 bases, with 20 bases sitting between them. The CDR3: CASLANGRDDYTF. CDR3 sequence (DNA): TGTGCCAGCCTCGCGAATGGCAGGGATGACTACACCTTC.

The CDR3 spells CASSPSGGLNEQFF. In DNA form, the CDR3 reads TGTGCCAGCAGCCCTAGCGGGGGTCTCAATGAGCAGTTCTTC. The chain joins TRBV7-2 to TRBJ2-1, with TRBD2 matching 10 bases. V shed 5 bases, J shed 6 bases, and the junction held 4 bases outside the gene matches. Germline-derived CDR1 and CDR2 are SGHTA and FQGNSA. This CDR3 comprises 14 residues.

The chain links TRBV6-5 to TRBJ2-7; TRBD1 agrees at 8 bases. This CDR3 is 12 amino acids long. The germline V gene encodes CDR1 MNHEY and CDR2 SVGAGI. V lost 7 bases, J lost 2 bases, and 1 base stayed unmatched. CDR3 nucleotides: TGTGCCAGCAAGGACAGGGCCTACGAGCAGTACTTC. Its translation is CASKDRAYEQYF.

This CDR3 reads CASSLHRVDSPLHF. CDR3 coding DNA: TGTGCCAGCAGCCTCCACAGGGTTGATTCACCCCTCCACTTT. The J gene is TRBJ1-6, the V gene TRBV14; D is possibly TRBD1 (6 bases). The CDR3 has 14 amino acids. Germline loops: CDR1 SGHDN, CDR2 FVKESK. With 4 bases removed from V and 8 bases from J, the gap between germline ends came to 12 bases.

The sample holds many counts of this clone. The CDR3 spells CASSQGTSGGAFSQYF. The CDR3 coding sequence is TGTGCCAGCAGCCAAGGGACTAGCGGGGGGGCATTTTCACAGTATTTT. The chain employs TRBV4-2 and TRBJ2-3, with 15 nucleotides matching TRBD2. Germline CDR1 is LGHNA and CDR2 is YNFKEQ. V trimming: 1 base; J trimming: 12 bases; junction bases outside the gene matches: 8. This CDR3 contains 16 residues.

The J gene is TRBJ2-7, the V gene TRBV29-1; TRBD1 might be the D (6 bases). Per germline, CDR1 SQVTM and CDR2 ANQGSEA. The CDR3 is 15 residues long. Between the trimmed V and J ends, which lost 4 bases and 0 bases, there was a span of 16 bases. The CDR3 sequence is CSVGSRQAFSYEQYF. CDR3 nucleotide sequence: TGCAGCGTTGGGTCGCGACAGGCCTTCTCCTACGAGCAGTACTTC.

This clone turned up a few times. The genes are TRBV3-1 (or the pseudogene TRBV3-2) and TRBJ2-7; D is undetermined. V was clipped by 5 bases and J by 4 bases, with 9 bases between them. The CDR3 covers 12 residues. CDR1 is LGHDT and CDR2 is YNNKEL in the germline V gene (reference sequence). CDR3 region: CASSYSIYEQYF. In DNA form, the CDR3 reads TGTGCCAGCAGCTACAGCATTTACGAGCAGTACTTC.

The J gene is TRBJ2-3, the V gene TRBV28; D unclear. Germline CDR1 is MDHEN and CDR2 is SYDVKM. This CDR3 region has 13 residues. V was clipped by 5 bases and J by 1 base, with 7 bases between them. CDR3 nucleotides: TGTGCCAGCAGTGCTTTAGGCACAGATACGCAGTATTTT. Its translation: CASSALGTDTQYF.

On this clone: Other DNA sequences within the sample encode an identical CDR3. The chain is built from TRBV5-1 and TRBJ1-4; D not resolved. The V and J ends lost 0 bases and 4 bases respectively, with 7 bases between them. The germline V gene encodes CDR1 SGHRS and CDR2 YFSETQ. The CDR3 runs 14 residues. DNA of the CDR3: TGCGCCAGCAGCTTGGGTCAGGATAATGAAAAACTGTTTTTT. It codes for CASSLGQDNEKLFF.

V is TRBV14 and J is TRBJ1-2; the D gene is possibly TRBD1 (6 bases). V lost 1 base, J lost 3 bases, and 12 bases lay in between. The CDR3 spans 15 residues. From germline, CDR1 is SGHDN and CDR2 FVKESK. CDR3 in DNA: TGTGCCAGCAGCCAAGGACTGGACAGATACTATGGCTACACCTTC. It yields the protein CASSQGLDRYYGYTF. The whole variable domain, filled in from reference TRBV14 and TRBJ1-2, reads EAGVTQFPSHSVIEKGQTVTLRCDPISGHDNLYWYRRVMGKEIKFLLHFVKESKQDESGMPNNRFLAERTGGTYSTLKVQPAELEDSGVYFCASSQGLDRYYGYTFGSGTRLTVV.

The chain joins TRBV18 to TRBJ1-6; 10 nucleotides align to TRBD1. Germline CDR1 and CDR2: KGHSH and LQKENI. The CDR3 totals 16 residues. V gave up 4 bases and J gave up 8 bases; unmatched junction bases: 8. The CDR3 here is CASSQLGGQGYSPLHF. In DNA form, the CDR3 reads TGTGCCAGCTCACAACTCGGGGGACAGGGGTATTCACCCCTCCACTTT.

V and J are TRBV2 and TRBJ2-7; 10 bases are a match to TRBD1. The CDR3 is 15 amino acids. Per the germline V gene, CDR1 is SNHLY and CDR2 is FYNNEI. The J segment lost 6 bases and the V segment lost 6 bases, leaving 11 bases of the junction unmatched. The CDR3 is CASRPLPGQGSEQYF. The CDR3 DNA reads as TGTGCCAGCAGACCTCTTCCGGGACAGGGGAGCGAGCAGTACTTC.

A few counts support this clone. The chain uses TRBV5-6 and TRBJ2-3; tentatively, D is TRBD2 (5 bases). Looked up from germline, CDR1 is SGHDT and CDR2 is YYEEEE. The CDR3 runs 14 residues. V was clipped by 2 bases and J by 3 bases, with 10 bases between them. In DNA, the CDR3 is TGTGCCAGCAGCTTTGGTGTAGCGACAGATACGCAGTATTTT. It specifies CASSFGVATDTQYF.

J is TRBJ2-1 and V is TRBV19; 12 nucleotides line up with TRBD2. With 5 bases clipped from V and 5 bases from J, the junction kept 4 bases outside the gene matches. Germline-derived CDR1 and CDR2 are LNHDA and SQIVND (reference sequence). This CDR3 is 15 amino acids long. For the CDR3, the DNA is TGTGCCAGTAGTTTACTAGCGGGGGGCCACAATGAGCAGTTCTTC. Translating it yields CASSLLAGGHNEQFF.

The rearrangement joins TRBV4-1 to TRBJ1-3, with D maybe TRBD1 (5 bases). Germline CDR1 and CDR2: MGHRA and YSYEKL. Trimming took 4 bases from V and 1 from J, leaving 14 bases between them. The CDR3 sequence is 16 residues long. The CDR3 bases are TGCGCCAGCAGCCTGACAGAGTTAGGATCTGGAAACACCATATATTTT. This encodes CASSLTELGSGNTIYF.

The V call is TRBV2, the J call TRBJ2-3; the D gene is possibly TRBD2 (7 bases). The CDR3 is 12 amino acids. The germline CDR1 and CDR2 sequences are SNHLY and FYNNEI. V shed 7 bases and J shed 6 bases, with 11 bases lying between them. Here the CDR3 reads CASNPGGDTQYF. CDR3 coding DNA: TGTGCCAGCAACCCGGGGGGCGATACGCAGTATTTT.

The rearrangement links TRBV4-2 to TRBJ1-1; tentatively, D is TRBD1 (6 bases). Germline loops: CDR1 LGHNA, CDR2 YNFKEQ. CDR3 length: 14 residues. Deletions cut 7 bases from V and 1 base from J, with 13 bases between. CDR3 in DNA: TGTGCCAGCACCCTGACAGGTACGAACACTGAAGCTTTCTTT. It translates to CASTLTGTNTEAFF.

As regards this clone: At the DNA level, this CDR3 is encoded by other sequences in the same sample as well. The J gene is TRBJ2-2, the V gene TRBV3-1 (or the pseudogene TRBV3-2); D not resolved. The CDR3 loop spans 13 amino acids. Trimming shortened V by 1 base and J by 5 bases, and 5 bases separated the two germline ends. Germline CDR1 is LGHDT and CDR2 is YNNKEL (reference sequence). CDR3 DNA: TGTGCCAGCAGCCAAGTCCGGACCGGGGAGCTGTTTTTT. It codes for CASSQVRTGELFF.

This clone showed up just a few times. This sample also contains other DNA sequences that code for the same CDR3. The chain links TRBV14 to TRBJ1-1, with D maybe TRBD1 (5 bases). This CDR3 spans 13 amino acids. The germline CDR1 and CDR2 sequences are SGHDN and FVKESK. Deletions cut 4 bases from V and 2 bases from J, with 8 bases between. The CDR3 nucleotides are TGTGCCAGCAGCCCGGGGGTTAACACTGAAGCTTTCTTT. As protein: CASSPGVNTEAFF. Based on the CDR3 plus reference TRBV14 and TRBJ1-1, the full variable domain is EAGVTQFPSHSVIEKGQTVTLRCDPISGHDNLYWYRRVMGKEIKFLLHFVKESKQDESGMPNNRFLAERTGGTYSTLKVQPAELEDSGVYFCASSPGVNTEAFFGQGTRLTVV.

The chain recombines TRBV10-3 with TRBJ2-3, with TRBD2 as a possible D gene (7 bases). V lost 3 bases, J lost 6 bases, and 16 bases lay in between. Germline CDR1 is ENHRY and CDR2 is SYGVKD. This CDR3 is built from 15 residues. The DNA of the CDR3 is TGTGCCATCAGTGAATCGAGGGGGGGCAGGGATACGCAGTATTTT. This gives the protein CAISESRGGRDTQYF.